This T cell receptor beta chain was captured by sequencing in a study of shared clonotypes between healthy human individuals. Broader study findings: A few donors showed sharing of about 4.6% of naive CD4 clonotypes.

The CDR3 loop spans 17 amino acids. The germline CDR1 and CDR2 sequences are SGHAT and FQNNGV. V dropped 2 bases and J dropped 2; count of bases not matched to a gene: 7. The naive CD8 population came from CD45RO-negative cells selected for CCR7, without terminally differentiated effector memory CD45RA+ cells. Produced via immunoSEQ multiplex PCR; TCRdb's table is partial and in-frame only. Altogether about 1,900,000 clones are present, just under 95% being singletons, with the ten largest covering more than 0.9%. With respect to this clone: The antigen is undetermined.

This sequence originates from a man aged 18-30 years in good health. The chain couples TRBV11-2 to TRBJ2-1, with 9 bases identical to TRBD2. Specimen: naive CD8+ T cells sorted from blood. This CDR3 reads CASSLPLAGAAYNEQFF. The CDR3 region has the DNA TGTGCCAGCAGCTTACCCTTAGCGGGGGCGGCCTACAATGAGCAGTTCTTC.